The T cell receptor beta chain under discussion was sequenced for a study of response to subunit inactivated influenza vaccine. Study findings and constraints: That few new T cells are recruited by each seasonal influenza vaccination was the authors' suggestion.

In germline, CDR1 is DFQATT, CDR2 SNEGSKA (reference sequence). The CDR3 covers 14 residues. The V end lost 5 bases, the J end lost 2 bases, and 13 bases lay between the germline ends. This clonotype turned up a few times. The antigen is not known. Each CDR3 protein gets one entry after TCRdb re-called the RT-PCR reads with MiXCR. This sample yields more than 450,000 distinct CDR3 sequences, of which 7.6% are seen a single time; under 15% belongs to the top ten. The chain links TRBV20-1 to TRBJ1-5; D not resolved. The sequence came from a man in his fifties or sixties who received an inactivated influenza vaccine. The source material was PBMCs from blood, sampled around 25 months after vaccination. As DNA, the CDR3 is TGCAGTGCTTTAGCGGCGCAGGGCAATCAGCCCCAGCATTTT. Translation: CSALAAQGNQPQHF.